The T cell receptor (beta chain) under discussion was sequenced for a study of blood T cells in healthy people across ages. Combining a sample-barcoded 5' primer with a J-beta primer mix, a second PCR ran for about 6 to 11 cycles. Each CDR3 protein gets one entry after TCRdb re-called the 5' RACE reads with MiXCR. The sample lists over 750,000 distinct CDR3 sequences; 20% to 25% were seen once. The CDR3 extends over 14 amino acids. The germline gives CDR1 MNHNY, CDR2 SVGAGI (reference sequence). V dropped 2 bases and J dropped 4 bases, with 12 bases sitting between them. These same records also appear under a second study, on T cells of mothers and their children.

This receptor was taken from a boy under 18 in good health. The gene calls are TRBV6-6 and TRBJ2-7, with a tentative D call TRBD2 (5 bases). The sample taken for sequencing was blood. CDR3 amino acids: CASSYVGGSYEQYF. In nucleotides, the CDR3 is TGTGCCAGCAGTTACGTTGGAGGATCATACGAGCAGTACTTC.